This TCR beta chain came from a study of CD8 T cells in ankylosing spondylitis. TCRdb used MiXCR to reprocess the 5' RACE reads, holding one entry per CDR3 protein. Among roughly 250,000 distinct CDR3 sequences listed, about 10% were seen once. This clonotype was seen at least ten times. This CDR3 comprises 15 residues. CDR1 is SNHLY and CDR2 is FYNNEI in the germline V gene. V shed 6 bases and J 4 bases; nucleotides not matched to a gene: 8. The gene calls are TRBV2 and TRBJ2-1, with 8 positions matching TRBD2. The receptor's source is a male donor with ankylosing spondylitis or in good health (not recorded which). Sequenced material: blood, either unsorted or a sorted T cell fraction (not recorded which). CDR3 sequence: CASRGGGGLYNEQFF. As DNA, the CDR3 is TGTGCCAGCAGGGGAGGCGGGGGGCTTTACAATGAGCAGTTCTTC.